This T cell receptor (beta chain) was retrieved from a study of blood T cell repertoires in COVID-19. Across the study: There were acute and convalescent COVID-19 samples, and they came from the United States, Italy and Spain. PBMCs, B-cell-depleted T cells, or T cells were the source of the cDNA or gDNA that made up the material.

Germline V gives CDR1 SGHDN, CDR2 FVKESK. This CDR3 is 15 amino acids long. V dropped 0 bases and J dropped 2 bases, with 11 bases sitting between them. Authors' analysis steps: Estimation of nucleated cell counts relied on the amplification of reference gene primers. Produced via immunoSEQ multiplex PCR; TCRdb's table is partial and in-frame only. The V and J calls and clone size were taken over from that table, and D and trimming were inferred from the DNA. This sample has 90,000 to 100,000 clones, with 86% found just once. Specimen: peripheral blood. The rearrangement links TRBV14 to TRBJ2-7; a weak D match, TRBD1 (5 bases). The source of this sequence is a man older than 75 with acute or convalescent COVID-19. CDR3 sequence (DNA): TGTGCCAGCAGCCAAGATTCGGCAGGGCCCTACGAGCAGTACTTC. Amino acids: CASSQDSAGPYEQYF.